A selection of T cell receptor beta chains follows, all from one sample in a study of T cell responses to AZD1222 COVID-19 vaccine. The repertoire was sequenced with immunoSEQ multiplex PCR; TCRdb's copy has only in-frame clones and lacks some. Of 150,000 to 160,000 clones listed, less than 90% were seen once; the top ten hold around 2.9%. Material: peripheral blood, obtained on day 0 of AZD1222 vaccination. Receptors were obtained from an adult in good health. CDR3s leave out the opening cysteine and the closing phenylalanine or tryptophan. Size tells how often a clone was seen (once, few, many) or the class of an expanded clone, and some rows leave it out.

CDR3aa: ASSLDRGTNEKLF
j_gene: TRBJ1-4
abundance: .
v_gene: TRBV6-5

CDR3aa: ASTERDRTDEQY
j_gene: TRBJ2-7
abundance: once
v_gene: TRBV2

CDR3aa: ASSLSPLDIGTQY
j_gene: TRBJ2-3
abundance: .
v_gene: TRBV28

CDR3aa: ASSRGQNGNTIY
j_gene: TRBJ1-3
abundance: .
v_gene: TRBV3-1/TRBV3-2

CDR3aa: ASISILPAADSYNEQF
j_gene: TRBJ2-1
abundance: .
v_gene: TRBV28

CDR3aa: ASSHPPGGTYGYT
j_gene: TRBJ1-2
abundance: .
v_gene: TRBV19

CDR3aa: ASSLESSNQPQH
j_gene: TRBJ1-5
abundance: .
v_gene: TRBV7-8

CDR3aa: ASSLRAIGAEAF
j_gene: TRBJ1-1
abundance: few
v_gene: TRBV9

CDR3aa: ASSQGHEQF
j_gene: TRBJ2-1
abundance: once
v_gene: TRBV12-3/TRBV12-4

CDR3aa: ASSPSTSGAYEQY
j_gene: TRBJ2-7
abundance: once
v_gene: TRBV18

CDR3aa: ASSLSTVTDTQY
j_gene: TRBJ2-3
abundance: few
v_gene: TRBV5-1

CDR3aa: SVERPPGTSGGSTDTQY
j_gene: TRBJ2-3
abundance: once
v_gene: TRBV29-1

CDR3aa: ASRGGTGVGYT
j_gene: TRBJ1-2
abundance: .
v_gene: TRBV9

CDR3aa: ASSLERLAGGSSYNEQF
j_gene: TRBJ2-1
abundance: .
v_gene: TRBV11-3

CDR3aa: ASSLDLPSYNEQF
j_gene: TRBJ2-1
abundance: .
v_gene: TRBV7-2

CDR3aa: ASNGNGYEQY
j_gene: TRBJ2-7
abundance: .
v_gene: TRBV14

CDR3aa: ASSPGGRQETQY
j_gene: TRBJ2-5
abundance: .
v_gene: TRBV7-2

CDR3aa: ASSYADRDSNQPQH
j_gene: TRBJ1-5
abundance: .
v_gene: TRBV6-6

CDR3aa: SASTLSRGGPYNEQF
j_gene: TRBJ2-1
abundance: .
v_gene: TRBV20-1

CDR3aa: ASSQSGTTFGEQF
j_gene: TRBJ2-1
abundance: .
v_gene: TRBV3-1/TRBV3-2

CDR3aa: ASSLRQGLDEQY
j_gene: TRBJ2-7
abundance: .
v_gene: TRBV18

CDR3aa: ASSLGRSLANYGYT
j_gene: TRBJ1-2
abundance: .
v_gene: TRBV7-9

CDR3aa: ASSLGVTYGYT
j_gene: TRBJ1-2
abundance: .
v_gene: TRBV12-3/TRBV12-4